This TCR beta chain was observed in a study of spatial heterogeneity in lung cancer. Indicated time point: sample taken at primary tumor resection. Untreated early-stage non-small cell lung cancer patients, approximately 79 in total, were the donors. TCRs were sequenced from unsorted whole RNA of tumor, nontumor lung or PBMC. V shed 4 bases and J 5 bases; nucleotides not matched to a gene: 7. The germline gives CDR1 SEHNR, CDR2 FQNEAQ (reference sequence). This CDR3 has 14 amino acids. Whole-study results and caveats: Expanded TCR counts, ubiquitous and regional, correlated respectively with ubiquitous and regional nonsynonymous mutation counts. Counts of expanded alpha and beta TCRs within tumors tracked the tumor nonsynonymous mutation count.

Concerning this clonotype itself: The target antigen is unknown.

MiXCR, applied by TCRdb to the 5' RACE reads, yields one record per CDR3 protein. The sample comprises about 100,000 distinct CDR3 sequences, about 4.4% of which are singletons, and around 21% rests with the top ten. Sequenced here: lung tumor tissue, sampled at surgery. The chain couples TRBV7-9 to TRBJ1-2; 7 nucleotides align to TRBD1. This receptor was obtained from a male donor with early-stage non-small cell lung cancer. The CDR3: CASSSTGTDYGYTF. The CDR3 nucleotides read TGTGCCAGCAGCTCCACCGGGACAGATTATGGCTACACCTTC.